The next 16 T cell receptor beta chains were all read from a single sample in a study of T cells in Graves' hyperthyroidism and ophthalmopathy. Template material for amplifying TCR beta CDR3 regions consisted of RNA transcripts. RT-PCR in the first round (using the HTBI primer set) targeted the TCR CDR3. TCRdb used MiXCR to reprocess the multiplex PCR reads, holding one entry per CDR3 protein. The sample lists some 200,000 distinct CDR3 sequences; about a sixth were seen once. The sequenced sample was blood. The source is a woman aged 45-65 years with Graves' hyperthyroidism.

The table lists this clonotype with many counts. CDR3 DNA: TGTGCCAGCAGCTTAAGCCTCCTAGCAGATACGCAGTATTTT. Amino acids: CASSLSLLADTQYF. This chain joins TRBV11-2 and TRBJ2-3; D gene uncertain. V was trimmed by 2 bases and J by 4 bases, leaving 10 bases between them. The CDR3 is made up of 14 amino acids. Looked up from germline, CDR1 is SGHAT and CDR2 is FQNNGV. Combining the CDR3 with reference TRBV11-2 and TRBJ2-3 gives the whole variable domain EAGVAQSPRYKIIEKRQSVAFWCNPISGHATLYWYQQILGQGPKLLIQFQNNGVVDDSQLPKDRFSAERLKGVDSTLKIQPAKLEDSAVYLCASSLSLLADTQYFGPGTRLTVL.

The table lists this clonotype with many counts. The chain employs TRBV27 and TRBJ2-7, with TRBD2 matching 7 bases. CDR1 is MNHEY, CDR2 SMNVEV, per germline (reference sequence). The junction had 19 bases not matched to a gene; V was cut back by 8 bases and J by 0 bases. This CDR3 is built from 18 residues. CDR3: CASSERESGLLSSYEQYF. The CDR3 region has the DNA TGTGCCAGCTCGGAGAGGGAATCGGGACTACTAAGCTCCTACGAGCAGTACTTC.

With respect to this clonotype: A read error may be the cause here, since a much bigger clone is one base away. The chain combines TRBV7-6 with TRBJ2-1; D unresolved. The V end lost 5 bases, the J end lost 9 bases, and 20 bases lay between the germline ends. Germline V gene data show CDR1 as SGHVS and CDR2 as FNYEAQ. The CDR3 covers 15 residues. This CDR3 reads CASSPGPAAFPEQFF. CDR3 nucleotide sequence: TGTGCCAGCAGCCCCGGACCAGCTGCCTTCCCTGAGCAGTTCTTC.

This clonotype turned up a few times. The rearrangement joins TRBV6-1 to TRBJ1-4, with a tentative D call TRBD1 (6 bases). Trimming took 5 bases from V and 8 from J, leaving 18 bases between them. CDR1 is MNHNS and CDR2 is SASEGT in the germline V gene. The CDR3 is 15 amino acids. The CDR3 region is CASSPGVGGKEKLFF. DNA of the CDR3: TGTGCCAGCAGTCCAGGGGTAGGAGGAAAAGAAAAACTGTTTTTT.

This clonotype was recorded many times. This chain joins TRBV20-1 and TRBJ2-7, with TRBD2 as a possible D gene (6 bases). Germline CDR1 DFQATT, CDR2 SNEGSKA (reference sequence). Between the trimmed V and J ends, which lost 6 bases and 4 bases, there was a span of 16 bases. CDR3 length equals 13 residues. In DNA form, the CDR3 reads TGCAGTGCGGAGGGACCTTCCCTGTACGAGCAGTACTTC. Amino acid sequence: CSAEGPSLYEQYF.

The CDR3 region is CATSRDLTGTSGRSTQYF. DNA for the CDR3: TGTGCCACCAGCAGAGACCTAACCGGGACTAGCGGGAGGAGTACGCAGTATTTT. The chain recombines TRBV15 with TRBJ2-3, with TRBD2 matching 15 bases. Germline CDR1 reads LNHNV; CDR2 reads YYDKDF (reference sequence). The CDR3 is 18 amino acids. V was pared by 0 bases and J by 8 bases, with 9 bases of the junction left unmatched. The complete variable domain, with remaining parts taken from reference TRBV15 and TRBJ2-3, reads DAMVIQNPRYQVTQFGKPVTLSCSQTLNHNVMYWYQQKSSQAPKLLFHYYDKDFNNEADTPDNFQSRRPNTSFCFLDIRSPGLGDTAMYLCATSRDLTGTSGRSTQYFGPGTRLTVL.

This clonotype was counted at least ten times. The chain carries TRBV10-3 and TRBJ1-1; perhaps TRBD1 as D (5 bases). There are 12 residues in the CDR3. Per the germline V gene, CDR1 is ENHRY and CDR2 is SYGVKD. The V end was cut by 7 bases, the J end by 6 bases, with 12 bases between. This CDR3 reads CAIKGSGAEAFF. In DNA, the CDR3 is TGTGCCATCAAGGGGAGTGGGGCTGAAGCTTTCTTT.

This clonotype was picked up many times. The chain has TRBV28 and TRBJ2-7; 10 bases align to TRBD1. The CDR3 consists of 15 residues. Germline lookup yields CDR1 MDHEN and CDR2 SYDVKM. V shed 5 bases and J 2 bases; nucleotides not matched to a gene: 6. CDR3 nucleotides: TGTGCCAGCAGTCTCCCCGGGACAGGGGCCTACGAGCAGTACTTC. Its protein product is CASSLPGTGAYEQYF.

A few counts support this clonotype. The chain is built from TRBV20-1 and TRBJ1-1, with D uncertain. V shed 6 bases and J shed 1 base, with 12 bases lying between them. The CDR3 is 13 amino acids. Germline CDR1 DFQATT, CDR2 SNEGSKA (reference sequence). The CDR3 DNA sequence: TGCAGTGCCACCCAGATGGGGAACACTGAAGCTTTCTTT. It is translated as CSATQMGNTEAFF.

The sample holds many counts of this clonotype. The chain uses TRBV10-1 and TRBJ2-1; 10 positions agree with TRBD2. The trim removed 4 bases at V and 10 bases at J, leaving 10 bases unmatched. The V gene's germline CDR1 is WNHNN and CDR2 SYGVQD (reference sequence). The CDR3 is 15 amino acids. The CDR3 DNA follows: TGCGCCAGCAGTGGAGGGACTAGCGTTGGCTGGGAGCAGTTCTTC. Translation gives CASSGGTSVGWEQFF.

This clonotype was seen ten or more times. The chain links TRBV11-1 to TRBJ1-1; D gene ambiguous. Trimming took off 2 bases at V and 2 bases at J, with 9 bases between the two ends. Germline V gives CDR1 SGHAT, CDR2 FQDESV (reference sequence). The CDR3 extends over 14 amino acids. The CDR3 loop is CASSLLEVNTEAFF. CDR3 in DNA: TGTGCCAGCAGCTTATTGGAGGTTAACACTGAAGCTTTCTTT.

This clonotype was counted a few times. The chain is built from TRBV7-2 and TRBJ1-5, with D possibly being TRBD1 (5 bases). The CDR3 spans 16 residues. The V gene's germline CDR1 is SGHTA and CDR2 FQGNSA. V was pared by 5 bases and J by 0 bases, with 14 bases between. CDR3 sequence reads: CASSPSGGYSNQPQHF. In nucleotides, the CDR3 is TGTGCCAGCAGCCCAAGTGGGGGTTATAGCAATCAGCCCCAGCATTTT.

The genes are TRBV5-1 and TRBJ2-5; 11 bases match TRBD2. V dropped 5 bases and J dropped 3; count of bases not matched to a gene: 3. The CDR3 loop spans 14 amino acids. The V gene's germline CDR1 is SGHRS and CDR2 YFSETQ. CDR3: CASRQGLAEETQYF. The CDR3, as DNA: TGCGCCAGCAGACAGGGACTAGCGGAAGAGACCCAGTACTTC.

This clonotype was seen many times. This sequence joins TRBV7-3 and TRBJ2-7; tentatively, D is TRBD1 or TRBD2 (6 bases each). Per the germline V gene, CDR1 is SGHTA and CDR2 is FQGTGA. The CDR3 is made up of 15 amino acids. V was cut by 2 bases and J by 4 bases, with 15 bases left in between. The chain's CDR3 is CASSLLGGGEYEQYF. CDR3 coding DNA: TGTGCCAGCAGCTTACTTGGAGGGGGAGAGTACGAGCAGTACTTC.

This clonotype was seen at least ten times. The chain couples TRBV12-3 or TRBV12-4 to TRBJ1-2; the D is unclear. The CDR3 is 13 residues long. Trimming cost V 6 bases and J 2 bases, with 10 bases left between them. CDR3 sequence: CASSHRRNYGYTF. Here the CDR3 DNA reads TGTGCCAGCAGCCACCGACGAAACTATGGCTACACCTTC.

The chain employs TRBV30 and TRBJ2-3; TRBD1 or TRBD2 may be the D gene (5 bases each). Germline V lookup: CDR1 GTSNPN, CDR2 SVGIG (reference sequence). Trimming took 0 bases from V and 2 from J, leaving 21 bases between them. This CDR3 has 18 residues. CDR3 residues: CAWSVPQGSGTFTDTQYF. The CDR3 nucleotides are TGTGCCTGGAGTGTACCCCAGGGTTCGGGGACCTTCACAGATACGCAGTATTTT.